The 24 T cell receptor beta chains listed next were all sequenced from one sample in a study of identical twins. TCRdb re-called the 5' RACE reads with MiXCR, one entry per CDR3 protein. The table includes 450,000 to 500,000 distinct CDR3 sequences, roughly an eighth detected once. A further study also used this sample, focusing on yellow fever vaccine responses in identical twins.

The specimen was CD4+ T cells sorted from blood. The receptors here all came from a woman in her late teens or twenties in good health.

This chain joins TRBV6-4 and TRBJ2-1; D perhaps matches TRBD2 (5 bases). CDR3 length: 15 amino acids. Germline values: CDR1 MRHNA, CDR2 SNTAGT. The V end lost 4 bases, the J end lost 0 bases, and 10 bases lay between the germline ends. This CDR3 reads CASSVTGSSYNEQFF. Here the CDR3 DNA reads TGTGCCAGCAGTGTTACGGGGAGCTCCTACAATGAGCAGTTCTTC.

The rearrangement links TRBV28 to TRBJ1-2; tentatively, D is TRBD1 (5 bases). Between the trimmed V and J ends, which lost 6 bases and 4 bases, there was a span of 12 bases. CDR3 length: 13 residues. CDR1 and CDR2 from the germline V gene are MDHEN and SYDVKM. The CDR3 region has the DNA TGTGCCAGCAGGGGACCTACACTCTATGGCTACACCTTC. It encodes CASRGPTLYGYTF.

This clonotype was picked up a small number of times. This rearrangement joins TRBV10-3 to TRBJ2-5; 7 bases are shared with TRBD2. From germline, CDR1 is ENHRY and CDR2 SYGVKD. The length of the CDR3 is 13 residues. Unmatched junction bases numbered 8, after V lost 4 bases and J lost 9 bases. The CDR3 nucleotides are TGTGCCATCAGTGGGACTAGTAGCCAGGCCCAGTACTTC. Translation: CAISGTSSQAQYF.

The sample holds many counts of this clonotype. This rearrangement joins TRBV6-5 to TRBJ2-3; D perhaps matches TRBD2 (6 bases). The CDR3 length is 14 residues. V lost 2 bases to trimming and J lost 2 bases, with 8 bases between them. Per the germline V gene, CDR1 is MNHEY and CDR2 is SVGAGI. Here the CDR3 reads CASSYGGNTDTQYF. In DNA, the CDR3 is TGTGCCAGCAGTTACGGGGGGAACACAGATACGCAGTATTTT.

This clonotype was counted a few times. The rearrangement uses TRBV28 and TRBJ2-7; possible D gene TRBD1, 5 bases. The V end lost 2 bases, the J end lost 7 bases, and 9 bases lay between the germline ends. Germline V gives CDR1 MDHEN, CDR2 SYDVKM. This CDR3 is built from 12 residues. The CDR3 bases are TGTGCCAGCAGTTTAGTCAGGGTAGAGCAGTACTTC. This sequence encodes CASSLVRVEQYF.

V is TRBV20-1 and J is TRBJ2-5; 7 positions agree with TRBD2. With V trimmed by 6 bases and J by 1 base, 8 bases remained unmatched. CDR1 and CDR2 from the germline V gene are DFQATT and SNEGSKA (reference sequence). The CDR3 spans 14 residues. The CDR3 region has the DNA TGCAGTGCCACCCGGACTAGATCCCAAGAGACCCAGTACTTC. This codes for CSATRTRSQETQYF.

This clonotype was seen many times. The chain joins TRBV29-1 to TRBJ2-7, with D possibly matching TRBD1 (6 bases). The CDR3 extends over 13 amino acids. Germline assignment: CDR1 SQVTM and CDR2 ANQGSEA. V lost 2 bases to trimming and J lost 2 bases, with 10 bases between them. CDR3 amino acids: CSVELTGAYEQYF. In DNA form, the CDR3 reads TGCAGCGTTGAATTGACAGGAGCCTACGAGCAGTACTTC.

Here the CDR3 DNA reads TGCGCCAGCAGCCCACAGGGGGCGAGTACAGATACGCAGTATTTT. Translation: CASSPQGASTDTQYF. V and J are TRBV5-1 and TRBJ2-3; the match to TRBD1 covers 9 bases. Germline CDR1 reads SGHRS; CDR2 reads YFSETQ. Unmatched junction bases numbered 6, after V lost 4 bases and J lost 3 bases. CDR3 size: 15 residues.

This clonotype was observed a few times. This chain links TRBV19 with TRBJ2-7; 10 bases are shared with TRBD2. V lost 7 bases to trimming and J lost 4 bases; unmatched junction nucleotides: 7. The length of the CDR3 is 14 residues. From germline, CDR1 is LNHDA and CDR2 SQIVND (reference sequence). For the CDR3, the DNA is TGTGCCAGTAAGGCTAGCGGGAGTGCTTACGAGCAGTACTTC. Translation: CASKASGSAYEQYF.

This clonotype was found many times. The rearrangement links TRBV12-3 or TRBV12-4 to TRBJ2-4; a possible D gene is TRBD2 (5 bases). The CDR3 consists of 16 residues. Between the trimmed V and J ends, which lost 2 bases and 1 base, there was a span of 12 bases. CDR3 residues: CASSLSSLGAKNIQYF. DNA for the CDR3: TGTGCCAGCAGTTTATCTAGCCTAGGGGCCAAAAACATTCAGTACTTC.

The chain uses TRBV7-9 and TRBJ2-4, with D hard to call. V was cut by 2 bases and J by 0 bases, with 11 bases left in between. This CDR3 is built from 16 residues. Looked up from germline, CDR1 is SEHNR and CDR2 is FQNEAQ (reference sequence). For the CDR3, the DNA is TGTGCCAGCAGCTTATCGGCGGAAAAAGCCAAAAACATTCAGTACTTC. This encodes CASSLSAEKAKNIQYF. Complete variable domain (other parts from reference TRBV7-9 and TRBJ2-4): DTGVSQNPRHKITKRGQNVTFRCDPISEHNRLYWYRQTLGQGPEFLTYFQNEAQLEKSRLLSDRFSAERPKGSFSTLEIQRTEQGDSAMYLCASSLSAEKAKNIQYFGAGTRLSVL.

The J gene is TRBJ2-2, the V gene TRBV6-5; D assignment may be TRBD1 or TRBD2 (6 bases each). The CDR3 has 16 amino acids. The germline V gene encodes CDR1 MNHEY and CDR2 SVGAGI. Trimming shortened V by 0 bases and J by 4 bases, and 12 bases separated the two germline ends. The CDR3 sequence is CASSYSRTAGTGELFF. CDR3 coding DNA: TGTGCCAGCAGTTACTCGAGGACAGCGGGCACCGGGGAGCTGTTTTTT.

The J gene is TRBJ2-1, the V gene TRBV2; 12 bases line up with TRBD2. Germline CDR1 and CDR2: SNHLY and FYNNEI. Trimming cost V 7 bases and J 4 bases; bases outside gene matches: 17. The CDR3 consists of 19 residues. CDR3 sequence reads: CASTLRASGRAGRYNEQFF. For the CDR3, the DNA is TGTGCCAGCACTCTTCGGGCTAGCGGGAGGGCCGGTAGATACAATGAGCAGTTCTTC.

V and J are TRBV7-6 and TRBJ2-3; 16 nucleotides line up with TRBD2. The V gene's germline CDR1 is SGHVS and CDR2 FNYEAQ. The CDR3 contains 17 residues. V lost 5 bases, J lost 2 bases, and 4 bases stayed unmatched. CDR3 nucleotide sequence: TGTGCCAGCAGCCCCGGGACTAGCGGGAGGGCCACAGATACGCAGTATTTT. Protein product: CASSPGTSGRATDTQYF.

The rearrangement uses TRBV21-1 and TRBJ2-3; the table's TRBD2 call for D was not verified on the DNA. TRBV21-1 is marked as a pseudogene. This CDR3 has 17 residues. In DNA, the CDR3 is TGTGCCAGCAGCTTAAGACTAGCGGGAGAATGTACAGATACGCAGTATTTT. Its protein is CASSLRLAGECTDTQYF.

This clonotype was recorded many times. Here the CDR3 reads CASSPGQGGSPLHF. The CDR3 nucleotides read TGCGCCAGCAGCCCGGGACAGGGTGGCTCACCCCTCCACTTT. The chain uses TRBV5-1 and TRBJ1-6, with 9 bases that match TRBD1. V shed 4 bases and J 10 bases; nucleotides not matched to a gene: 6. The germline CDR1 and CDR2 sequences are SGHRS and YFSETQ. The CDR3 sequence is 14 residues long. The whole variable domain, filled in from reference TRBV5-1 and TRBJ1-6, reads KAGVTQTPRYLIKTRGQQVTLSCSPISGHRSVSWYQQTPGQGLQFLFEYFSETQRNKGNFPGRFSGRQFSNSRSEMNVSTLELGDSALYLCASSPGQGGSPLHFGNGTRLTVT.

Ten or more counts support this clonotype. The rearrangement uses TRBV6-5 and TRBJ2-5, with D perhaps being TRBD1 or TRBD2 (6 bases each). The V end lost 2 bases, the J end lost 3 bases, and 10 bases lay between the germline ends. The CDR3 spans 14 residues. Germline V lookup: CDR1 MNHEY, CDR2 SVGAGI. The CDR3 DNA sequence: TGTGCCAGCAGTTACGACGGGGGCAAAGAGACCCAGTACTTC. Translation: CASSYDGGKETQYF.

This clonotype was counted between two and nine times. This chain uses TRBV6-5 with TRBJ2-2, with 7 positions matching TRBD1. V trimming: 9 bases; J trimming: 4 bases; junction bases outside the gene matches: 2. Germline V gives CDR1 MNHEY, CDR2 SVGAGI. The CDR3 sequence is 12 residues long. DNA for the CDR3: TGTGCCAGGGACAGGCGCACCGGGGAGCTGTTTTTT. Translation: CARDRRTGELFF.

V is TRBV20-1 and J is TRBJ2-3, with a tentative D call TRBD1 (6 bases). V was clipped by 3 bases and J by 4 bases, with 14 bases between them. Germline V gene lookup returns CDR1 DFQATT and CDR2 SNEGSKA (reference sequence). The length of the CDR3 is 14 residues. The CDR3 sequence: CSARTSGVADTQYF. The CDR3 region has the DNA TGCAGTGCTAGGACGTCAGGGGTGGCAGATACGCAGTATTTT.

This clonotype was seen a few times. This CDR3 is CASSYQGNQPQHF. CDR3 in DNA: TGTGCCAGCAGCTACCAGGGGAATCAGCCCCAGCATTTT. The chain employs TRBV3-1 and TRBJ1-5; possible D gene TRBD1, 6 bases. This CDR3 is 13 amino acids long. CDR1 is LGHDT and CDR2 is YNNKEL in the germline V gene (reference sequence). V dropped 5 bases and J dropped 4 bases, with 9 bases sitting between them.

This clonotype has more than one count but fewer than ten. This chain connects TRBV11-2 to TRBJ2-7, with TRBD2 identical over 7 bases. Germline V lookup: CDR1 SGHAT, CDR2 FQNNGV. The CDR3 covers 14 residues. The J segment lost 5 bases and the V segment lost 3 bases, leaving 7 bases of the junction unmatched. The CDR3 loop is CASSFAGAKDEQYF. In nucleotides, the CDR3 is TGTGCCAGCAGCTTTGCGGGAGCCAAAGACGAGCAGTACTTC.

J is TRBJ2-2 and V is TRBV4-2; D possibly corresponds to TRBD2 (5 bases). The CDR3 spans 14 residues. Germline-derived CDR1 and CDR2 are LGHNA and YNFKEQ. Trimming took off 1 base at V and 10 bases at J, with 13 bases between the two ends. CDR3 sequence: CASSQGGPREELFF. The DNA of the CDR3 is TGTGCCAGCAGCCAAGGCGGGCCTCGAGAGGAGCTGTTTTTT.

The V gene is TRBV27, the J gene TRBJ2-2; D not resolved. Germline V CDR1 and CDR2: MNHEY, SMNVEV (reference sequence). CDR3 length: 14 amino acids. The V end was cut by 3 bases, the J end by 4 bases, with 9 bases between. Written as DNA, the CDR3 is TGTGCCAGCAGTTTCTACTATATCACCGGGGAGCTGTTTTTT. This translates into CASSFYYITGELFF.

The rearrangement links TRBV6-5 to TRBJ2-7, with 7 bases identical to TRBD1. Losses at the gene ends were 0 bases for V and 2 bases for J; bases not matched to a gene: 4. The V gene's germline CDR1 is MNHEY and CDR2 SVGAGI. CDR3 length equals 15 residues. Here the CDR3 reads CASSYSGDRTYEQYF. The CDR3, as DNA: TGTGCCAGCAGTTACTCGGGGGACAGAACCTACGAGCAGTACTTC.